A selection of T cell receptor beta chains follows, all from one sample in a study of blood T cell repertoires in COVID-19. TCRdb's table, derived via immunoSEQ multiplex PCR, lists solely in-frame clones and lacks some. Of some 180,000 clones listed, under 90% are singletons. The sample consisted of peripheral blood. The receptors stem from a man in his forties or fifties with acute or convalescent COVID-19. Each CDR3 is given with its conserved first and last residue. Each record gives: V gene, J gene, clone size, D gene, CDR3 protein, CDR3 DNA. The D gene is left open where the match is weak. For some rows the clone size is stated as once, few or many, or as a class when expanded; others skip it.

V: TRBV18; J: TRBJ1-5; size: NA; D: TRBD1; CDR3: CASSPLTGEPQHF; DNA: TGTGCCAGCTCACCTCTAACAGGGGAGCCCCAGCATTTT
V: TRBV5-6; J: TRBJ1-5; size: once; D: NA; CDR3: CASSFSAGRLYSNQPQHF; DNA: TGTGCCAGCAGCTTCTCCGCAGGTCGGCTTTATAGCAATCAGCCCCAGCATTTT
V: TRBV5-4; J: TRBJ1-2; size: few; D: TRBD1; CDR3: CASSIGTGDYGYTF; DNA: TGTGCCAGCAGTATCGGGACAGGGGATTATGGCTACACCTTC
V: TRBV5-1; J: TRBJ1-2; size: NA; D: TRBD1; CDR3: CASSVGQGPYGYTF; DNA: TGCGCCAGCAGCGTCGGACAGGGACCCTATGGCTACACCTTC
V: TRBV5-1; J: TRBJ2-6; size: NA; D: NA; CDR3: CASSLGLGGGSGANVLTF; DNA: TGCGCCAGCAGCTTGGGACTGGGAGGGGGCTCTGGGGCCAACGTCCTGACTTTC
V: TRBV6-5; J: TRBJ1-2; size: NA; D: NA; CDR3: CASSLWGGEDYGYTF; DNA: TGTGCCAGCAGTCTCTGGGGCGGTGAAGACTATGGCTACACCTTC
V: TRBV6-5; J: TRBJ2-7; size: NA; D: TRBD1; CDR3: CASRGGQRTYEQYF; DNA: TGTGCCAGCAGAGGGGGACAGAGAACCTACGAGCAGTACTTC
V: TRBV6-5; J: TRBJ2-5; size: NA; D: NA; CDR3: CASSYSPLQGGETQYF; DNA: TGTGCCAGCAGTTACTCCCCCCTACAGGGCGGAGAGACCCAGTACTTC
V: TRBV5-1; J: TRBJ2-5; size: NA; D: TRBD1; CDR3: CASSQGQPQETQYF; DNA: TGCGCCAGCAGCCAGGGACAGCCACAAGAGACCCAGTACTTC
V: TRBV6-2/TRBV6-3; J: TRBJ2-1; size: once; D: NA; CDR3: CASSGEFYNEQFF; DNA: TGTGCCAGCAGTGGGGAGTTCTACAATGAGCAGTTCTTC
V: TRBV5-8; J: TRBJ1-2; size: NA; D: NA; CDR3: CASSLSRGGHGYTF; DNA: TGTGCCAGCAGCCTTTCTAGGGGGGGACATGGCTACACCTTC
V: TRBV7-2; J: TRBJ1-5; size: NA; D: NA; CDR3: CAGSLGGGAGPQHF; DNA: TGTGCCGGCAGCTTAGGGGGGGGTGCAGGGCCCCAGCATTTT
V: TRBV7-6; J: TRBJ2-2; size: NA; D: TRBD1; CDR3: CASSPKQGAISYGELFF; DNA: TGTGCCAGCAGCCCAAAACAGGGGGCGATTTCCTACGGGGAGCTGTTTTTT
V: TRBV2; J: TRBJ2-3; size: NA; D: NA; CDR3: CATTAGLLSLTDTQYF; DNA: TGTGCCACCACGGCTGGACTCCTATCGCTCACAGATACGCAGTATTTT
V: TRBV19; J: TRBJ2-3; size: NA; D: NA; CDR3: CASSPDISDTQYF; DNA: TGTGCCAGTAGCCCGGACATCTCAGATACGCAGTATTTT
V: TRBV7-3; J: TRBJ1-6; size: NA; D: TRBD1; CDR3: CASSSGQGYNSPLHF; DNA: TGTGCCAGCAGCTCCGGACAGGGGTATAATTCACCCCTCCACTTT
V: TRBV30; J: TRBJ1-2; size: NA; D: TRBD1; CDR3: CAWSVPGTGILSDGYTF; DNA: TGTGCCTGGAGTGTACCCGGGACAGGGATTTTGAGTGATGGCTACACCTTC
V: TRBV18; J: TRBJ2-3; size: NA; D: TRBD2; CDR3: CASSPGLAQDTQYF; DNA: TGTGCCAGCTCACCCGGACTAGCGCAAGATACGCAGTATTTT
V: TRBV5-1; J: TRBJ2-7; size: NA; D: TRBD1; CDR3: CASSLERTGTSEQYF; DNA: TGCGCCAGCAGCTTGGAGAGGACAGGGACGAGTGAGCAGTACTTC
V: TRBV29-1; J: TRBJ1-2; size: NA; D: NA; CDR3: CSVEDLPGGGYTF; DNA: TGCAGCGTTGAAGATCTTCCGGGGGGGGGCTACACCTTC
V: TRBV18; J: TRBJ2-7; size: NA; D: TRBD1; CDR3: CASSRGQGIRAEQYF; DNA: TGTGCCAGCTCACGGGGACAGGGGATTCGCGCCGAGCAGTACTTC
V: TRBV6-5; J: TRBJ2-5; size: NA; D: TRBD1; CDR3: CATSNTGEVTQYF; DNA: TGTGCCACCTCTAATACAGGGGAAGTGACCCAGTACTTC
V: TRBV19; J: TRBJ2-3; size: NA; D: TRBD1; CDR3: CATSGQGWGDTQYF; DNA: TGTGCCACCTCCGGACAGGGGTGGGGAGATACGCAGTATTTT
V: TRBV29-1; J: TRBJ1-5; size: NA; D: NA; CDR3: CSVVVEPNQPQHF; DNA: TGCAGCGTTGTTGTAGAACCTAATCAGCCCCAGCATTTT
V: TRBV11-2; J: TRBJ2-7; size: NA; D: TRBD1; CDR3: CASSPVQGGYEQYF; DNA: TGTGCCAGCAGCCCAGTACAGGGGGGATACGAGCAGTACTTC
V: TRBV19; J: TRBJ2-1; size: NA; D: NA; CDR3: CASSYASWYNEQFF; DNA: TGTGCCAGTAGTTATGCTAGTTGGTACAATGAGCAGTTCTTC
V: TRBV23-1; J: TRBJ2-4; size: NA; D: TRBD1; CDR3: CASVPTGPANIQYF; DNA: TGCGCCAGCGTACCGACAGGGCCGGCGAACATTCAGTACTTC
V: TRBV28; J: TRBJ2-2; size: NA; D: TRBD2; CDR3: CASSSLGGRVTGELFF; DNA: TGTGCCAGCAGTTCTCTCGGGGGGAGGGTCACCGGGGAGCTGTTTTTT
V: TRBV6-6; J: TRBJ2-2; size: NA; D: NA; CDR3: CASSLQGRTGELFF; DNA: TGTGCCAGCAGTTTGCAGGGTCGCACCGGGGAGCTGTTTTTT
V: TRBV5-6; J: TRBJ2-5; size: NA; D: TRBD2; CDR3: CASHLAGRETQYF; DNA: TGTGCCAGCCATCTAGCGGGGAGGGAGACCCAGTACTTC
V: TRBV11-2; J: TRBJ1-2; size: NA; D: NA; CDR3: CASSLVGRPLSGYTF; DNA: TGTGCCAGCAGCTTAGTGGGCAGGCCCCTCTCTGGCTACACCTTC
V: TRBV6-5; J: TRBJ1-6; size: once; D: TRBD1; CDR3: CASTGQGGLNSPLHF; DNA: TGTGCCAGCACCGGACAGGGGGGGCTAAATTCACCCCTCCACTTT
V: TRBV12-2; J: TRBJ1-4; size: few; D: NA; CDR3: CASRLGPIGPRGPANEKLFF; DNA: TGTGCAAGTCGCTTAGGCCCAATAGGTCCCAGGGGGCCTGCTAATGAAAAACTGTTTTTT
V: TRBV18; J: TRBJ1-2; size: NA; D: NA; CDR3: CASSTDSTRSGGYTF; DNA: TGTGCCAGCTCAACTGACAGTACCCGGTCGGGTGGCTACACCTTC
V: TRBV27; J: TRBJ1-2; size: NA; D: NA; CDR3: CASSLSRGPIFYGYTF; DNA: TGTGCCAGCAGTTTATCGCGGGGCCCAATCTTCTATGGCTACACCTTC
V: TRBV5-5; J: TRBJ1-2; size: NA; D: TRBD1; CDR3: CASSWDRGARGYTF; DNA: TGTGCCAGCAGCTGGGACAGGGGGGCGAGGGGCTACACCTTC
V: TRBV5-4; J: TRBJ2-1; size: NA; D: TRBD1; CDR3: CASSLVTGSYNEQFF; DNA: TGTGCCAGCAGCTTGGTGACAGGGTCCTACAATGAGCAGTTCTTC
V: TRBV5-1; J: TRBJ2-7; size: NA; D: NA; CDR3: CASSLEPGRNEQYF; DNA: TGCGCCAGCAGCTTGGAGCCAGGGAGGAACGAGCAGTACTTC
V: TRBV27; J: TRBJ1-5; size: few; D: NA; CDR3: CASSFLGLNQPQHF; DNA: TGTGCCAGCAGTTTTTTGGGCCTCAATCAGCCCCAGCATTTT
V: TRBV2; J: TRBJ1-1; size: NA; D: NA; CDR3: CASIGGDTEAFF; DNA: TGTGCCAGCATTGGGGGGGACACTGAAGCTTTCTTT
V: TRBV28; J: TRBJ1-2; size: NA; D: NA; CDR3: CASSSPWTDYGYTF; DNA: TGTGCCAGCAGTTCCCCCTGGACAGACTATGGCTACACCTTC
V: TRBV5-5; J: TRBJ1-3; size: NA; D: NA; CDR3: CASSLRAGTFSGNTIYF; DNA: TGTGCCAGCAGCCTGCGGGCAGGAACCTTCTCTGGAAACACCATATATTTT
V: TRBV19; J: TRBJ2-5; size: NA; D: TRBD2; CDR3: CASSIGTSGVKETQYF; DNA: TGTGCCAGTAGTATAGGGACTAGCGGGGTAAAGGAGACCCAGTACTTC
V: TRBV12-3/TRBV12-4; J: TRBJ2-5; size: NA; D: NA; CDR3: CASSDRSQETQYF; DNA: TGTGCCAGCAGCGACAGATCCCAAGAGACCCAGTACTTC
V: TRBV4-1; J: TRBJ2-2; size: NA; D: NA; CDR3: CASGYVANTGELFF; DNA: TGCGCCAGCGGTTACGTAGCGAACACCGGGGAGCTGTTTTTT
V: TRBV5-1; J: TRBJ2-3; size: NA; D: TRBD2; CDR3: CASSLRSSGRADTQYF; DNA: TGCGCCAGCAGCTTGAGGTCTAGCGGCCGGGCAGATACGCAGTATTTT
V: TRBV6-6; J: TRBJ2-1; size: NA; D: TRBD2; CDR3: CASSPKPGTRSYNEQFF; DNA: TGTGCCAGCAGTCCCAAGCCCGGGACTAGATCCTACAATGAGCAGTTCTTC
V: TRBV6-6; J: TRBJ1-2; size: NA; D: NA; CDR3: CASRTGPNYGYTF; DNA: TGTGCCAGCAGGACAGGTCCTAACTATGGCTACACCTTC
V: TRBV4-3; J: TRBJ2-1; size: NA; D: TRBD2; CDR3: CASSQDAQRGTYNEQFF; DNA: TGCGCCAGCAGCCAAGATGCCCAGCGGGGGACCTACAATGAGCAGTTCTTC
V: TRBV29-1; J: TRBJ1-1; size: NA; D: NA; CDR3: CSVVVNTEAFF; DNA: TGCAGCGTTGTCGTGAACACTGAAGCTTTCTTT